This TCR beta chain was retrieved from a study of T cell repertoires in ileal Crohn's disease. The data were produced by immunoSEQ multiplex PCR, yet TCRdb's version contains in-frame clones alone and is incomplete. The sample has approximately 18,000 clones; about three quarters are singletons. The time point: neoterminal ileum biopsy at postoperative endoscopy, about 6 months after surgery. The CDR3 loop spans 14 amino acids. The V gene end was trimmed by 1 base and the J gene end by 6 bases; junction bases not matched to a gene: 0. The germline CDR1 and CDR2 sequences are LNHNV and YYDKDF (reference sequence).

The chain joins TRBV15 to TRBJ2-3, with 11 bases lining up with TRBD2. The sequence came from an adult with Crohn's disease. Sequencing was done on a sample of ileal tissue. The CDR3 nucleotides read TGTGCCACCAGCAGAGGGACTAGCGGGGATACGCAGTATTTT. Amino acid sequence: CATSRGTSGDTQYF.